This T cell receptor beta chain was observed in a study of blood T cell repertoires in COVID-19. Across the study: Collection of acute and convalescent COVID-19 samples took place in the United States, Italy and Spain. Sample material is recorded as cDNA or gDNA derived from T cells, B-cell-depleted T cells, or PBMCs.

Germline CDR1 is MGHDK and CDR2 is SYGVNS. This CDR3 comprises 15 residues. V lost 2 bases and J 9 bases, leaving 17 bases between the germline ends. Method: immunoSEQ multiplex PCR; TCRdb's copy keeps in-frame clones and lacks some. This table has hundreds of thousands of clones, about 88% appearing once. Specimen: peripheral blood. The V gene is TRBV25-1, the J gene TRBJ1-5; D is perhaps TRBD1 (5 bases). This TCR was sampled from a woman in her forties or fifties with COVID-19, enrolled during active disease. DNA for the CDR3: TGTGCCAGCAGTGAAGCGGGCAGGGTGGAGGGGCCCCAGCATTTT. It is translated as CASSEAGRVEGPQHF.